The 10 T cell receptor beta chains given below trace back to one sample, sequenced in a study of T cells in Graves' hyperthyroidism and ophthalmopathy. TCR beta CDR3 region amplification was performed from RNA transcripts. HTBI primers drove first-round RT-PCR of the TCR CDR3. TCRdb ran MiXCR on the multiplex PCR reads and lists one entry per CDR3 protein. The sample includes around 350,000 distinct CDR3 sequences, about 20% of them seen just once. Sequenced: blood. Receptors originate from a woman aged 18-30 years with Graves' hyperthyroidism.

Many counts were recorded for this clonotype. J is TRBJ1-2 and V is TRBV12-3 or TRBV12-4; 12 positions agree with TRBD1. CDR3 length: 15 amino acids. The V and J ends lost 5 bases and 4 bases, in that order; junction bases with no gene match: 5. The DNA of the CDR3 is TGTGCCAGCAGTCCAGGGACAGGGGGCGTCTATGGCTACACCTTC. Amino acids: CASSPGTGGVYGYTF.

This clonotype was observed at least ten times. The chain is built from TRBV10-3 and TRBJ1-5, with a weak D call TRBD1 (6 bases). Trimming shortened V by 4 bases and J by 5 bases, and 9 bases separated the two germline ends. The CDR3 loop spans 13 amino acids. Germline V gives CDR1 ENHRY, CDR2 SYGVKD. The CDR3 reads CAISVGADQPQHF. The DNA for the CDR3 is TGTGCCATCAGTGTGGGGGCCGATCAGCCCCAGCATTTT.

This clonotype rates as medium-sized. The chain has TRBV6-1 and TRBJ1-2; tentative D call: TRBD1 (6 bases). Looked up from germline, CDR1 is MNHNS and CDR2 is SASEGT. This CDR3 comprises 12 residues. Trimming cost V 4 bases and J 7 bases, with 10 bases left between them. CDR3 sequence reads: CASSAGGGGYTF. CDR3 DNA sequence: TGTGCCAGCAGTGCGGGGGGCGGTGGCTACACCTTC.

This clonotype was observed a few times. The chain has TRBV5-1 and TRBJ2-7; possible D gene TRBD2, 6 bases. Per germline, CDR1 SGHRS and CDR2 YFSETQ. There are 14 residues in the CDR3. V lost 4 bases and J lost 3, with 14 bases in between. CDR3 in DNA: TGCGCCAGCAGCAGTGGAGGGGTGGTCTACGAGCAGTACTTC. Amino acids: CASSSGGVVYEQYF.

This clonotype was recorded many times. The chain recombines TRBV5-1 with TRBJ1-5; D uncertain. CDR1 and CDR2 from the germline V gene are SGHRS and YFSETQ. This CDR3 is 13 amino acids long. Between the trimmed V and J ends, which lost 2 bases and 5 bases, there was a span of 8 bases. The CDR3 sequence is CASSFGVDQPQHF. The CDR3 DNA reads TGCGCCAGCAGCTTTGGGGTTGATCAGCCCCAGCATTTT.

Many counts were recorded for this clonotype. V and J are TRBV3-1 and TRBJ1-2; D gene ambiguous. In germline, CDR1 is LGHDT, CDR2 YNNKEL (reference sequence). V lost 1 base and J lost 0, with 6 bases in between. The CDR3 is 14 residues long. The DNA of the CDR3 is TGTGCCAGCAGCCAAGTCACCTCTAACTATGGCTACACCTTC. Protein: CASSQVTSNYGYTF.

Many counts were recorded for this clonotype. The chain uses TRBV4-1 and TRBJ1-1, with 7 nucleotides matching TRBD1. CDR1 and CDR2 (germline): MGHRA, YSYEKL. The CDR3 is 15 amino acids. V gave up 2 bases and J gave up 5 bases; unmatched junction bases: 8. The CDR3 here is CASSQFTGAGTEAFF. The CDR3 DNA reads TGCGCCAGCAGCCAATTTACAGGGGCGGGAACTGAAGCTTTCTTT.

This clonotype occurred many times. The rearrangement links TRBV19 to TRBJ1-5; D gene unclear. Germline CDR1 reads LNHDA; CDR2 reads SQIVND (reference sequence). Trimming took 0 bases from V and 0 from J, leaving 12 bases between them. The CDR3 extends over 17 amino acids. The CDR3 protein is CASSIDRLGYSNQPQHF. DNA of the CDR3: TGTGCCAGTAGTATAGATCGTCTTGGATATAGCAATCAGCCCCAGCATTTT.

This clonotype was counted many times. The rearrangement uses TRBV2 and TRBJ2-5, with 9 bases lining up with TRBD2. Germline trimming cut 6 bases from V and 4 bases from J; bases unmatched to any gene: 12. Germline V gene sequence: CDR1 SNHLY, CDR2 FYNNEI. The CDR3 covers 16 residues. CDR3: CASSFSGGGGAETQYF. Here the CDR3 DNA reads TGTGCCAGCAGCTTTAGCGGGGGCGGCGGCGCAGAGACCCAGTACTTC.

This clonotype was seen ten or more times. The J gene is TRBJ2-2, the V gene TRBV28; D unclear. The CDR3 spans 14 residues. Trimming cost V 4 bases and J 5 bases, with 11 bases left between them. Germline V gene lookup returns CDR1 MDHEN and CDR2 SYDVKM. CDR3 amino acids: CASSSFRLTGELFF. CDR3 DNA: TGTGCCAGCAGTTCCTTTAGGTTAACCGGGGAGCTGTTTTTT.